This T cell receptor (beta chain) was profiled in a study of beta chain features in type 1 diabetes. Whole-study context: About 110 million sorted cells were examined across all samples.

This clone came up a few times. Antigen unknown. This CDR3 contains 14 residues. Trimming shortened V by 5 bases and J by 4 bases, and 12 bases separated the two germline ends. Germline CDR1 is SEHNR and CDR2 is FQNEAQ (reference sequence). cDNA synthesis used the whole RNA isolate, giving expressed TCRB sequences. The assay was immunoSEQ multiplex PCR, and TCRdb's table has in-frame clones only and misses some. The sample has about 700,000 clones, roughly 12% seen once. Findings and limits, study-wide: There was no resolution here of whether HLA type influences TCRB rearrangement. In every one of the four CD4+ subsets, TCRB CDR3s were moderately but significantly shorter in Type 1 diabetes patients.

A heparinised blood draw that averaged approximately 110 mL was obtained once from each donor. The source of this sequence is a man younger than 30 with type 1 diabetes. Sequenced material: naive CD4+ T cells from blood. V is TRBV7-9 and J is TRBJ1-5, with a tentative D call TRBD1 (6 bases). This chain's CDR3 is CASSVGQINQPQHF. The CDR3, as DNA: TGTGCCAGCAGCGTTGGACAGATAAATCAGCCCCAGCATTTT. Full variable domain (remainder filled in from reference TRBV7-9 and TRBJ1-5): DTGVSQNPRHKITKRGQNVTFRCDPISEHNRLYWYRQTLGQGPEFLTYFQNEAQLEKSRLLSDRFSAERPKGSFSTLEIQRTEQGDSAMYLCASSVGQINQPQHFGDGTRLSIL.